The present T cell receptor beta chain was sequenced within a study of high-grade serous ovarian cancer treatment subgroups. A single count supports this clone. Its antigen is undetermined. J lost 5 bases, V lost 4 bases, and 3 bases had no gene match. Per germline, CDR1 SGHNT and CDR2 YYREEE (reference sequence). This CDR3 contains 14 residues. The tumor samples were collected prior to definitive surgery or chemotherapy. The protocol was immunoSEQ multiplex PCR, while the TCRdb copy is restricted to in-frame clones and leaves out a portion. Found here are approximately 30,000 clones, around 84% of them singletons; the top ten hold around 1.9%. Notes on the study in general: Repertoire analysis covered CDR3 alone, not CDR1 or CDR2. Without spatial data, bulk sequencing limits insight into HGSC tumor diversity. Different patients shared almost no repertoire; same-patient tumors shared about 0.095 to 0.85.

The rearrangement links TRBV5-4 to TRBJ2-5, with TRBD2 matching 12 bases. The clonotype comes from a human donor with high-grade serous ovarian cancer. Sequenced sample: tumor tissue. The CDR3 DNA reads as TGTGCCAGCAGCACTAGCGGGAGGCCGGAGACCCAGTACTTC. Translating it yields CASSTSGRPETQYF.